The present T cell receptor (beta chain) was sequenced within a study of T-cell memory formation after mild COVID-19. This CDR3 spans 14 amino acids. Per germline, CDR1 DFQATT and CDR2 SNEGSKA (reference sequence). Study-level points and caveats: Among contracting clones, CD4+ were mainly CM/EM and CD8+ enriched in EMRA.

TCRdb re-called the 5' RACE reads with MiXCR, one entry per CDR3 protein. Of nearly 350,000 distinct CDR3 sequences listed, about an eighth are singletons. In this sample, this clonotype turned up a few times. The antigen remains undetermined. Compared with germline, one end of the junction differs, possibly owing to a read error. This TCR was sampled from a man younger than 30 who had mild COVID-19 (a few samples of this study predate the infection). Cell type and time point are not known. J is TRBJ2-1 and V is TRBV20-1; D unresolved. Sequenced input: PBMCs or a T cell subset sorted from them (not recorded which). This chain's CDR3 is CSARVAGSDNEQFF. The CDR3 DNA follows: TGCAGTGCTAGAGTGGCAGGCTCCGACAATGAGCAGTTCTTC.